This record concerns one T cell receptor (beta chain) sequence. Antigen unknown. The data belong to a study of cytomegalovirus exposure and HLA in healthy donors. The germline CDR1 and CDR2 sequences are SEHNR and FQNEAQ (reference sequence). Trimming cost V 1 base and J 3 bases; bases outside gene matches: 2. The CDR3 contains 14 residues. The study's findings and limits: Later analysis indicated greater clonal expansion among HLA-associated TCR beta chains than among equally common other chains. Certain sequence variants were highly shared and formed a cluster, and this cluster was likely a sequencing artifact.

PCR was performed using 60 Vbeta and 13 Jbeta primers. As originally analysed: In a later analysis, roughly 11 million of around 75 million unique beta chains occurred in at least two donors. Using immunoSEQ multiplex PCR, the repertoire was profiled, and TCRdb retains in-frame clones only, with some absent. V, J and clone size are taken as reported in that table, and D and trimming were inferred from the DNA itself. In the table there are about 160,000 clones, about four fifths of which are singletons. The clonotype comes from a boy younger than 10 in good health and CMV-seronegative. The material sequenced was PBMCs. The rearrangement links TRBV7-9 to TRBJ1-2; 7 bases are shared with TRBD1. DNA of the CDR3: TGTGCCAGCAGCTTAGTTACAGGGGACTATGGCTACACCTTC. The encoded protein is CASSLVTGDYGYTF.